This TCR beta chain was captured by sequencing in a study of T cell responses to AZD1222 COVID-19 vaccine (dated by TCRdb to 2020 to 2022). Background on the whole study: TCR sequencing was performed for 230 to 250 trial participants, of whom about 200 were given two doses of AZD1222 and some 25 were given two doses of MenACWY control vaccine. Trial participants were enrolled by age into 18-55, 56-69 and 70-plus year subgroups, with approximately 150, 30 and 60 TCR-sequenced participants respectively.

The CDR3, from cysteine to phenylalanine, totals 13 residues. The kept DNA is CDR3 alone, 39 bases in frame from the first base. The germline ends are 11 bases apart after V is trimmed by 9 bases and J by 3 bases. The germline V gene specifies MDHEN as CDR1 and SYDVKM as CDR2. Here is what the overall study found, with its caveats: Participants were mostly white British and included more females than males, and it was suggested by the authors that clonal diversity may have been underestimated. The vaccine-associated CD4 TCRs covered the entire spike protein, and the dominant responses fell in regions 160-218 and 743-854. A significant rise in spike-specific TCR breadth and depth was observed after two AZD1222 doses relative to day 0 and relative to MenACWY recipients. Reportedly, close to half of the unique spike-specific TCRs recognized epitopes lying outside the regions that are mutated in the B.1.351 and B.1.1.7 variants. No day 14 peak-response samples were available, so repertoires were characterized only after the peak T cell response. Conclusions about previously exposed vaccinees were limited because only six AZD1222 recipients were SARS-CoV-2 seropositive at baseline. In the small 56-69-year group, the increase in depth fell short of significance, most likely because of low power.

The CDR3 regions of human TCRbeta chains were analyzed by immunosequencing. In the original analysis: Repertoire TCRs were checked for matches against a reference library of SARS-CoV-2-specific TCRs that had been generated using the MIRA antigen-specificity platform. Breadth was defined as the fraction of unique TCRs that were SARS-CoV-2-associated. Depth was defined as the fraction of total T cells that were SARS-CoV-2-associated. Using the MIRA data, each spike-specific TCR was assigned both to the spike region to which the TCR was reactive and to a CD4 or CD8 class. Log10-transformed breadth and depth values were compared by one-way ANOVA with Sidak's multiple comparisons tests. TCRdb retrieved this table from immuneACCESS and kept in-frame rearrangements only. Not all clones are present; in checked studies, unresolved V genes account for under half, and no reason is known for the remainder. V and J calls and clone size follow that table, whereas D and trimming were derived from the DNA. The sample yields over 150,000 clones; 94% were counted once. The ten top clones hold about 1.5% of the sample.

As concerns this clone: The antigen it recognizes is unknown. The input lacks base qualities; no much larger clone sits a single base away.

Interpreted using the paper, the time point label stands for: about 28 days (+/-7) after the second vaccine dose. AZD1222 recipients whose second dose came at about 4 weeks and those whose second dose came at about 12 weeks were combined into one group, since spike-specific TCR depth and breadth did not differ between the two schedules. Vaccinee samples were obtained from the UK trials COV001 and COV002, which included a single-blind randomized controlled phase 2/3 trial of AZD1222 (ChAdOx1 nCoV-19) in healthy adults. For TCRbeta chain sequencing, PBMC samples were collected from trial participants at day 0 and at day 28 after the second dose.

Rearrangement joined TRBV28 to TRBJ1-4, with the D gene not confidently named. The TCR comes from an adult who received the AZD1222 COVID-19 vaccine. The sequencing used peripheral blood, collected 28 days after the second AZD1222 dose. The CDR3 region reads CASCVAPNEKLFF. The DNA reads as follows: TGTGCCAGTTGCGTGGCCCCTAATGAAAAACTGTTTTTT.